The subject of this entry is one TCR beta chain. Its recognized antigen is unknown. No clone much larger than this one lies a single base away; base qualities are absent. This sample is drawn from a study of OX40 agonist ivuxolimab in advanced cancers. With respect to the entire study: Ivuxolimab, which targeted the costimulatory receptor OX40 (CD134), was an agonistic, fully human IgG2 monoclonal antibody. Intravenous ivuxolimab was administered to patients every 2 weeks at six dose levels: 0.01, 0.1, 0.3, 1.5, 3 and 10 mg/kg. Of the 50 to 55 patients in dose escalation, around 20 had hepatocellular carcinoma, about 15 had melanoma, 9 had renal cell carcinoma and 9 had head and neck cancer. In the dose-escalation cohort, over 65% of patients were male, and the mean age was approximately 60 years, with a range of 23 to 79. Patients were allowed to have had prior anti-PD-1, anti-PD-L1 or anti-CTLA-4 therapy, and around two fifths of the dose-escalation patients had been treated with checkpoint inhibitors. Partial responses occurred in three dose-escalation patients, of whom one had hepatocellular carcinoma and two had cutaneous melanoma. The purpose of peripheral TCRbeta sequencing was to test whether ivuxolimab changed TCR sequence diversity and led to clonal T-cell expansion. The paper covers the monotherapy dose-escalation part of the phase I ivuxolimab trial, which included N of about 50 patients. On the study overall, not on this receptor specifically: At doses of 0.1 to 3.0 mg/kg, clonal expansion of both CD4+ and CD8+ blood T cells was observed from baseline to week 6. Which antigens the clonally expanded peripheral T cells were specific for was not determined. Low levels of normalized T-cell clonal expansion were also shown by some nonresponding patients. After ivuxolimab, more expanded clones were found on average in CD8+ T cells than in CD4+ T cells. In the 0.1-3.0 mg/kg groups, partial responders had among the lowest normalized peripheral clonal expansion, particularly in CD8+ T cells.

Genomic DNA was isolated from the sorted cells so that the TCRbeta CDR3 region could be sequenced. TCRbeta CDR3 regions were sequenced using the immunoSEQ Assay. Sourced from immuneACCESS, this table was stored by TCRdb with only in-frame sequences that have V and J called. A share of the clones is absent; for the studies checked, an unresolved V gene accounts for under half, and the remainder has no known explanation. This sample is represented by roughly 70,000 clones; roughly 84% of them were singletons. Roughly 2.3% of the sample lies in the top ten. The germline V gene encodes CDR1 SGHRS and CDR2 YFSETQ. The CDR3 runs 13 residues from the cysteine to the phenylalanine. Kept here is only the CDR3 DNA, which spans 39 bases and is read in frame from base 1. V loses 3 bases of germline sequence and J loses 0 bases, and the interval between the two ends is 6 bases. The trial excluded patients who had a history of autoimmune disease or who were on systemic immunosuppression. In every dose cohort, peripheral blood was drawn for TCR sequencing at baseline, cycle 4 day 1, and cycle 7 day 1. Samples came from an open-label, multicenter, first-in-human phase I dose-escalation trial of ivuxolimab. Adults with locally advanced or metastatic melanoma, renal cell carcinoma, hepatocellular carcinoma or head and neck squamous cell carcinoma were enrolled in the trial. Before TCR sequencing, CD4+ and CD8+ T cells were separately sorted from peripheral blood.

The sequencing used CD4+ or CD8+ T cells sorted from blood, collected in a trial of the OX40 agonist ivuxolimab. In this chain, TRBV5-1 is recombined with TRBJ1-2, with the D gene uncertain. This TCR was recovered from an adult with an advanced solid tumor such as melanoma, head and neck, liver or kidney cancer. The DNA sequence is as follows: TGCGCCAGCAGCTCTTTAGCTAACTATGGCTACACCTTC. The resulting protein is CASSSLANYGYTF.